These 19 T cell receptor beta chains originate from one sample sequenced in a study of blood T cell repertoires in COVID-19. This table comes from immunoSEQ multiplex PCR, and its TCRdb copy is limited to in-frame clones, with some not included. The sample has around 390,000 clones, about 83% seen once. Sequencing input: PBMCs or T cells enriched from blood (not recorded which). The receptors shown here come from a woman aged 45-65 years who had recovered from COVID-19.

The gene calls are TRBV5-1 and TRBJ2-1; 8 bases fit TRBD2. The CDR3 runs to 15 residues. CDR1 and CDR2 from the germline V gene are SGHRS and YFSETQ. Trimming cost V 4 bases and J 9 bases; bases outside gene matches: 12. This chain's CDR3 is CASSPLGVAGTEQFF. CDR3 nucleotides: TGCGCCAGCAGCCCCCTGGGGGTAGCGGGGACTGAGCAGTTCTTC.

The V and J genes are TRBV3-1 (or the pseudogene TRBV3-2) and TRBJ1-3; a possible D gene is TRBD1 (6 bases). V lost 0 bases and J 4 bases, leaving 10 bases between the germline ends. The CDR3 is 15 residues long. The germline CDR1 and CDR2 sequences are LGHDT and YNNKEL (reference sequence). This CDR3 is CASSQESGQGNTIYF. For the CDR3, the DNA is TGTGCCAGCAGCCAAGAATCAGGACAGGGAAACACCATATATTTT.

The CDR3 nucleotides are TGTGCCAGCAGTTCTGTCTTTAGCAATCAGCCCCAGCATTTT. Its translation: CASSSVFSNQPQHF. The chain links TRBV28 to TRBJ1-5; D remains unclear. The CDR3 length is 14 residues. CDR1 and CDR2 (germline): MDHEN, SYDVKM. V was pared by 4 bases and J by 0 bases, with 7 bases between. The complete variable domain, with remaining parts taken from reference TRBV28 and TRBJ1-5, reads DVKVTQSSRYLVKRTGEKVFLECVQDMDHENMFWYRQDPGLGLRLIYFSYDVKMKEKGDIPEGYSVSREKKERFSLILESASTNQTSMYLCASSSVFSNQPQHFGDGTRLSIL.

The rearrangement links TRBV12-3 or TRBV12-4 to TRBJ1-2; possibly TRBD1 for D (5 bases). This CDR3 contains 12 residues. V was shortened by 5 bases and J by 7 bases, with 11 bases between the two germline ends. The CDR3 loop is CASSTGVVGYTF. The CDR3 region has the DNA TGTGCCAGCAGTACGGGGGTCGTTGGCTACACCTTC.

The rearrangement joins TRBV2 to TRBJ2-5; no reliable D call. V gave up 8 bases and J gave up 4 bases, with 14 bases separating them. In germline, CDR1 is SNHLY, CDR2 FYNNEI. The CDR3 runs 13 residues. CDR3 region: CASLTLAVETQYF. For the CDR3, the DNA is TGTGCCAGCTTGACACTCGCCGTAGAGACCCAGTACTTC.

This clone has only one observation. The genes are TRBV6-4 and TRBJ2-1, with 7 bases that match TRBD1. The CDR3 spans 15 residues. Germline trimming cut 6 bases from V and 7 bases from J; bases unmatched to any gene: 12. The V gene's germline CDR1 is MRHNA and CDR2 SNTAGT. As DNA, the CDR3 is TGTGCCAGCAGCCCAAAAGGGGGCTCCGGGAATGAGCAGTTCTTC. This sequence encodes CASSPKGGSGNEQFF.

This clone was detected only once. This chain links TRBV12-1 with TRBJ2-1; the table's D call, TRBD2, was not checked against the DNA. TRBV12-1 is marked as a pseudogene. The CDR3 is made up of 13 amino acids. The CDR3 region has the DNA TGTGCCAGCAGGGGACTAGTTTCCGATGAGCAGTTCTTC. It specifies CASRGLVSDEQFF.

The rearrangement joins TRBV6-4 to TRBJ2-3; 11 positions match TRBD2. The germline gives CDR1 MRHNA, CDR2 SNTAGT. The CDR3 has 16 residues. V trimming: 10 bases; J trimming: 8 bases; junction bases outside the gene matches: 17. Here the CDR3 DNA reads TGTGCCACCTACCCCCCGGGACTAGCGGTTTTTGGTACGCAGTATTTT. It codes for CATYPPGLAVFGTQYF.

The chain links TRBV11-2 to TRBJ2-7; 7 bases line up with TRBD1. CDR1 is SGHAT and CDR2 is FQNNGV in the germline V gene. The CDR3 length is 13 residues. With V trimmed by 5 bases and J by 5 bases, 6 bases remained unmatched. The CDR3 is CASSRPQGDEQYF. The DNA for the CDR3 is TGTGCCAGCAGCCGCCCCCAGGGGGACGAGCAGTACTTC. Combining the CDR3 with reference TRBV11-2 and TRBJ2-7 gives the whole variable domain EAGVAQSPRYKIIEKRQSVAFWCNPISGHATLYWYQQILGQGPKLLIQFQNNGVVDDSQLPKDRFSAERLKGVDSTLKIQPAKLEDSAVYLCASSRPQGDEQYFGPGTRLTVT.

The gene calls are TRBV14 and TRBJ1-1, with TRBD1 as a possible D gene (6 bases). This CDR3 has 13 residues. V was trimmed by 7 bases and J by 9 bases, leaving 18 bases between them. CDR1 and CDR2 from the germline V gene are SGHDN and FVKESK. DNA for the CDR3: TGTGCCAGCACCCGAGAGTTGGGACAAAAAGCTTTCTTT. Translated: CASTRELGQKAFF. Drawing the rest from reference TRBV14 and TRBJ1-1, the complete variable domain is EAGVTQFPSHSVIEKGQTVTLRCDPISGHDNLYWYRRVMGKEIKFLLHFVKESKQDESGMPNNRFLAERTGGTYSTLKVQPAELEDSGVYFCASTRELGQKAFFGQGTRLTVV.

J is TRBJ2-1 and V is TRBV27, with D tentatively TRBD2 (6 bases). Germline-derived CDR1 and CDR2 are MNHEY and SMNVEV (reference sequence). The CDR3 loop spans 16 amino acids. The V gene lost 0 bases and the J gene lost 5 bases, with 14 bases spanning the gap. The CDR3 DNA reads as TGTGCCAGCAGTTTATCGGGGTACACGGGGGACAATGAGCAGTTCTTC. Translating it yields CASSLSGYTGDNEQFF.

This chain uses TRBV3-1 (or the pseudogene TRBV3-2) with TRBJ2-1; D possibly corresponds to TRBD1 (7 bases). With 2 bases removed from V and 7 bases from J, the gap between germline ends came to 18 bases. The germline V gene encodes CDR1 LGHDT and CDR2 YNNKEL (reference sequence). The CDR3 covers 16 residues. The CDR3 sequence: CASSQLPRGASNEQFF. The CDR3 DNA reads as TGTGCCAGCAGCCAACTCCCCAGGGGGGCCTCAAATGAGCAGTTCTTC.

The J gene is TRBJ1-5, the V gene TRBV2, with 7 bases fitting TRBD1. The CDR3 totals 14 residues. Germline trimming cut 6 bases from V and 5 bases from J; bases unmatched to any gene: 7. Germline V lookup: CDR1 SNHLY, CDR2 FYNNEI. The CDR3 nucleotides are TGTGCCAGCAGCAGGGGACAGATATATCAGCCCCAGCATTTT. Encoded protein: CASSRGQIYQPQHF.

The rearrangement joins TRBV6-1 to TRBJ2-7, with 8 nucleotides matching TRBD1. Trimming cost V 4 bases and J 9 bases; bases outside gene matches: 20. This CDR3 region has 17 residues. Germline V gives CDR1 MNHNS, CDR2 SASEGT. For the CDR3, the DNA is TGTGCCAGCAGTGCTCCCCGGACAGGGCTCCTACAATGGGGGCAGTACTTC. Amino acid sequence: CASSAPRTGLLQWGQYF.

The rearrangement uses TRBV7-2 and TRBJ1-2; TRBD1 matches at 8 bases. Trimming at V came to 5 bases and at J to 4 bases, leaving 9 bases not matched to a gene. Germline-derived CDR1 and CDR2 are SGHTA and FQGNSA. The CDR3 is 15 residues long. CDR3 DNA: TGTGCCAGCAGCGTTACCAGGGGGCAGGGCTATGGCTACACCTTC. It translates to CASSVTRGQGYGYTF. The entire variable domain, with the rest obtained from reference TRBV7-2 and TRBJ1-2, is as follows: GAGVSQSPSNKVTEKGKDVELRCDPISGHTALYWYRQSLGQGLEFLIYFQGNSAPDKSGLPSDRFSAERTGGSVSTLTIQRTQQEDSAVYLCASSVTRGQGYGYTFGSGTRLTVV.

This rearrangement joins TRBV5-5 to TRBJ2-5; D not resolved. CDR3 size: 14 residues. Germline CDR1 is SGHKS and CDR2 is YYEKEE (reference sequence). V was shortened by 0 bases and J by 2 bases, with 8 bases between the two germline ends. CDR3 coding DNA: TGTGCCAGCAGCTTGGGGGCCACACAAGAGACCCAGTACTTC. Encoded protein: CASSLGATQETQYF.

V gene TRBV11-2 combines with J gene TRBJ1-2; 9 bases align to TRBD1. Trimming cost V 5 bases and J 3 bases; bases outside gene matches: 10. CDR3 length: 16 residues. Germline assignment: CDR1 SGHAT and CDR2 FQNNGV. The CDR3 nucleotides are TGTGCCAGCAGCACCTTCGGACAGGGGCCGGACTATGGCTACACCTTC. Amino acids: CASSTFGQGPDYGYTF.

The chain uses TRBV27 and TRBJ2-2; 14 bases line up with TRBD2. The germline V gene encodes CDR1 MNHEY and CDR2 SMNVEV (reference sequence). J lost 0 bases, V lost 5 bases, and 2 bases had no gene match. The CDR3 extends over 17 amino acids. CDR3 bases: TGTGCCAGCAGTAGGACTAGCGGGGGGTCGAACACCGGGGAGCTGTTTTTT. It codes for CASSRTSGGSNTGELFF.

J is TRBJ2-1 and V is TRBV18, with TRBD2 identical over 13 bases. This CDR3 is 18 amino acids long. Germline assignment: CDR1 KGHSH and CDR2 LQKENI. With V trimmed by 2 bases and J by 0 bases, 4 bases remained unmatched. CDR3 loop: CASSPGLAGALSYNEQFF. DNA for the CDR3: TGTGCCAGCTCACCAGGACTAGCGGGGGCTCTCTCCTACAATGAGCAGTTCTTC.